What follows are 14 T cell receptor beta chains derived from one specimen sequenced in a study of cytomegalovirus exposure and HLA in healthy donors (dated 2017 in TCRdb). Libraries were built with the immunoSEQ multiplex PCR assay. TCRdb took this table from immuneACCESS and kept in-frame rearrangements with V and J called. Such tables lack part of the clones; where checked against another copy, unresolved V genes explain under half of the gap, and the rest is unexplained. The sample table shows over 100,000 clones, and 89% are seen once. The top ten constitute 3% to 3.5% of the sample. Sequenced input: PBMCs. Receptor source: a young man in good health and CMV-seronegative.

The chain carries TRBV10-3 and TRBJ1-2; D possibly corresponds to TRBD1 (6 bases). Germline loops: CDR1 ENHRY, CDR2 SYGVKD. V shed 4 bases and J shed 6 bases, with 6 bases lying between them. The CDR3 length is 11 residues. CDR3 sequence (DNA): TGTGCCATCAGTGGACAGGATGGCTACACCTTC. It encodes CAISGQDGYTF.

This clone was recorded only once. The gene calls are TRBV10-1 and TRBJ2-5; D perhaps matches TRBD1 (6 bases). Germline CDR1 and CDR2: WNHNN and SYGVQD (reference sequence). This CDR3 spans 13 amino acids. V was cut by 6 bases and J by 6 bases, with 14 bases left in between. The CDR3 sequence: CASSTGPQKTQYF. As DNA, the CDR3 is TGCGCCAGCAGCACAGGGCCTCAAAAGACCCAGTACTTC.

This clone was detected only once. The gene calls are TRBV9 and TRBJ2-7; 8 nucleotides agree with TRBD1. Looked up from germline, CDR1 is SGDLS and CDR2 is YYNGEE. This CDR3 has 14 amino acids. After removal of 0 bases from V and 6 bases from J, the junction contained 5 bases not matched to a gene. DNA of the CDR3: TGTGCCAGCAGCGTAGTGGAGACAGGGGCCGAGCAGTACTTC. Translation gives CASSVVETGAEQYF.

The V and J genes are TRBV4-2 and TRBJ2-7; 9 bases align to TRBD2. Germline loops: CDR1 LGHNA, CDR2 YNFKEQ. Unmatched junction bases numbered 15, after V lost 4 bases and J lost 2 bases. The CDR3 runs to 18 residues. CDR3 in DNA: TGTGCCAGCAGCCCGACCCGGGTTAGCGGGGGCCGAGCCTACGAGCAGTACTTC. It yields the protein CASSPTRVSGGRAYEQYF.

This clone has only a few counts. V usage is TRBV7-8 and J usage is TRBJ2-7; no firm D call. The CDR3 spans 14 residues. With 2 bases removed from V and 0 bases from J, the gap between germline ends came to 8 bases. CDR1 is SGHVS, CDR2 FQNEAQ, per germline. The CDR3 reads CASSLYTGSYEQYF. Here the CDR3 DNA reads TGTGCCAGCAGCTTATATACGGGCTCCTACGAGCAGTACTTC. Filled out from reference TRBV7-8 and TRBJ2-7, the complete variable domain reads GAGVSQSPRYKVAKRGQDVALRCDPISGHVSLFWYQQALGQGPEFLTYFQNEAQLDKSGLPSDRFFAERPEGSVSTLKIQRTQQEDSAVYLCASSLYTGSYEQYFGPGTRLTVT.

The chain couples TRBV4-1 to TRBJ1-2, with D possibly matching TRBD1 (6 bases). V lost 2 bases, J lost 0 bases, and 10 bases lay in between. This CDR3 has 15 residues. In germline, CDR1 is MGHRA, CDR2 YSYEKL. For the CDR3, the DNA is TGCGCCAGCAGCCAATGGACAGAGGCTAACTATGGCTACACCTTC. Translation gives CASSQWTEANYGYTF.

This clone has only one observation. The V call is TRBV28, the J call TRBJ1-3; no firm D call. Per germline, CDR1 MDHEN and CDR2 SYDVKM. V lost 6 bases, J lost 0 bases, and 12 bases lay in between. The CDR3 is 15 amino acids. The CDR3 nucleotides read TGTGCCAGCAGCCGGATGGGCAGCTCTGGAAACACCATATATTTT. Protein sequence: CASSRMGSSGNTIYF.

The chain has TRBV2 and TRBJ1-1; TRBD1 is a possible D gene (5 bases). The V gene lost 3 bases and the J gene lost 0 bases, with 11 bases spanning the gap. The length of the CDR3 is 15 residues. CDR1 SNHLY and CDR2 FYNNEI come from the germline V gene. The CDR3 bases are TGTGCCAGCAGTGACATGGGACTTTTGAACACTGAAGCTTTCTTT. It codes for CASSDMGLLNTEAFF.

V and J are TRBV7-9 and TRBJ1-2, with 9 bases lining up with TRBD1. CDR3 size: 13 residues. V gave up 7 bases and J gave up 6 bases; unmatched junction bases: 6. Per germline, CDR1 SEHNR and CDR2 FQNEAQ (reference sequence). In DNA, the CDR3 is TGTGCCAGCATCCCGGGACAGGGAAATGGCTACACCTTC. Its translation is CASIPGQGNGYTF.

The J gene is TRBJ1-2, the V gene TRBV6-1; no reliable D call. In germline, CDR1 is MNHNS, CDR2 SASEGT. This CDR3 contains 15 residues. Deletions cut 9 bases from V and 8 bases from J, with 25 bases between. The CDR3 reads CASHEGALRREGYTF. CDR3 bases: TGTGCCAGTCATGAGGGTGCCCTACGACGCGAGGGCTACACCTTC.

The V gene is TRBV28, the J gene TRBJ1-2, with D perhaps TRBD1 (6 bases). CDR1 and CDR2 (germline): MDHEN, SYDVKM. Trimming shortened V by 4 bases and J by 7 bases, and 19 bases separated the two germline ends. The CDR3 extends over 15 amino acids. The CDR3 loop reads CASSYLGGGRSGYTF. CDR3 in DNA: TGTGCCAGCAGTTACCTCGGGGGGGGCAGGTCTGGCTACACCTTC.

CDR3 region: CASSFGLAGYNEQFF. CDR3 sequence (DNA): TGTGCCAGCAGCTTCGGACTAGCGGGATACAATGAGCAGTTCTTC. This sequence joins TRBV11-2 and TRBJ2-1, with TRBD2 matching over 12 bases. CDR1 and CDR2 (germline): SGHAT, FQNNGV. The V and J ends lost 3 bases and 4 bases, in that order; junction bases with no gene match: 1. This CDR3 spans 15 amino acids. The whole variable domain, filled in from reference TRBV11-2 and TRBJ2-1, reads EAGVAQSPRYKIIEKRQSVAFWCNPISGHATLYWYQQILGQGPKLLIQFQNNGVVDDSQLPKDRFSAERLKGVDSTLKIQPAKLEDSAVYLCASSFGLAGYNEQFFGPGTRLTVL.

The chain recombines TRBV11-2 with TRBJ2-7, with D unclear. Germline CDR1 is SGHAT and CDR2 is FQNNGV. The V end lost 1 base, the J end lost 0 bases, and 4 bases lay between the germline ends. The CDR3 extends over 13 amino acids. Here the CDR3 reads CASSLGSSYEQYF. For the CDR3, the DNA is TGTGCCAGCAGCTTAGGCAGCTCCTACGAGCAGTACTTC. The whole variable domain, filled in from reference TRBV11-2 and TRBJ2-7, reads EAGVAQSPRYKIIEKRQSVAFWCNPISGHATLYWYQQILGQGPKLLIQFQNNGVVDDSQLPKDRFSAERLKGVDSTLKIQPAKLEDSAVYLCASSLGSSYEQYFGPGTRLTVT.

This clone showed up just a few times. The gene calls are TRBV6-1 and TRBJ1-5; 9 nucleotides align to TRBD1. The CDR3 consists of 16 residues. Unmatched junction bases numbered 4, after V lost 0 bases and J lost 4 bases. The germline V gene encodes CDR1 MNHNS and CDR2 SASEGT. The CDR3 loop is CASSEAPGQGNQPQHF. In DNA form, the CDR3 reads TGTGCCAGCAGTGAAGCCCCGGGACAGGGAAATCAGCCCCAGCATTTT.